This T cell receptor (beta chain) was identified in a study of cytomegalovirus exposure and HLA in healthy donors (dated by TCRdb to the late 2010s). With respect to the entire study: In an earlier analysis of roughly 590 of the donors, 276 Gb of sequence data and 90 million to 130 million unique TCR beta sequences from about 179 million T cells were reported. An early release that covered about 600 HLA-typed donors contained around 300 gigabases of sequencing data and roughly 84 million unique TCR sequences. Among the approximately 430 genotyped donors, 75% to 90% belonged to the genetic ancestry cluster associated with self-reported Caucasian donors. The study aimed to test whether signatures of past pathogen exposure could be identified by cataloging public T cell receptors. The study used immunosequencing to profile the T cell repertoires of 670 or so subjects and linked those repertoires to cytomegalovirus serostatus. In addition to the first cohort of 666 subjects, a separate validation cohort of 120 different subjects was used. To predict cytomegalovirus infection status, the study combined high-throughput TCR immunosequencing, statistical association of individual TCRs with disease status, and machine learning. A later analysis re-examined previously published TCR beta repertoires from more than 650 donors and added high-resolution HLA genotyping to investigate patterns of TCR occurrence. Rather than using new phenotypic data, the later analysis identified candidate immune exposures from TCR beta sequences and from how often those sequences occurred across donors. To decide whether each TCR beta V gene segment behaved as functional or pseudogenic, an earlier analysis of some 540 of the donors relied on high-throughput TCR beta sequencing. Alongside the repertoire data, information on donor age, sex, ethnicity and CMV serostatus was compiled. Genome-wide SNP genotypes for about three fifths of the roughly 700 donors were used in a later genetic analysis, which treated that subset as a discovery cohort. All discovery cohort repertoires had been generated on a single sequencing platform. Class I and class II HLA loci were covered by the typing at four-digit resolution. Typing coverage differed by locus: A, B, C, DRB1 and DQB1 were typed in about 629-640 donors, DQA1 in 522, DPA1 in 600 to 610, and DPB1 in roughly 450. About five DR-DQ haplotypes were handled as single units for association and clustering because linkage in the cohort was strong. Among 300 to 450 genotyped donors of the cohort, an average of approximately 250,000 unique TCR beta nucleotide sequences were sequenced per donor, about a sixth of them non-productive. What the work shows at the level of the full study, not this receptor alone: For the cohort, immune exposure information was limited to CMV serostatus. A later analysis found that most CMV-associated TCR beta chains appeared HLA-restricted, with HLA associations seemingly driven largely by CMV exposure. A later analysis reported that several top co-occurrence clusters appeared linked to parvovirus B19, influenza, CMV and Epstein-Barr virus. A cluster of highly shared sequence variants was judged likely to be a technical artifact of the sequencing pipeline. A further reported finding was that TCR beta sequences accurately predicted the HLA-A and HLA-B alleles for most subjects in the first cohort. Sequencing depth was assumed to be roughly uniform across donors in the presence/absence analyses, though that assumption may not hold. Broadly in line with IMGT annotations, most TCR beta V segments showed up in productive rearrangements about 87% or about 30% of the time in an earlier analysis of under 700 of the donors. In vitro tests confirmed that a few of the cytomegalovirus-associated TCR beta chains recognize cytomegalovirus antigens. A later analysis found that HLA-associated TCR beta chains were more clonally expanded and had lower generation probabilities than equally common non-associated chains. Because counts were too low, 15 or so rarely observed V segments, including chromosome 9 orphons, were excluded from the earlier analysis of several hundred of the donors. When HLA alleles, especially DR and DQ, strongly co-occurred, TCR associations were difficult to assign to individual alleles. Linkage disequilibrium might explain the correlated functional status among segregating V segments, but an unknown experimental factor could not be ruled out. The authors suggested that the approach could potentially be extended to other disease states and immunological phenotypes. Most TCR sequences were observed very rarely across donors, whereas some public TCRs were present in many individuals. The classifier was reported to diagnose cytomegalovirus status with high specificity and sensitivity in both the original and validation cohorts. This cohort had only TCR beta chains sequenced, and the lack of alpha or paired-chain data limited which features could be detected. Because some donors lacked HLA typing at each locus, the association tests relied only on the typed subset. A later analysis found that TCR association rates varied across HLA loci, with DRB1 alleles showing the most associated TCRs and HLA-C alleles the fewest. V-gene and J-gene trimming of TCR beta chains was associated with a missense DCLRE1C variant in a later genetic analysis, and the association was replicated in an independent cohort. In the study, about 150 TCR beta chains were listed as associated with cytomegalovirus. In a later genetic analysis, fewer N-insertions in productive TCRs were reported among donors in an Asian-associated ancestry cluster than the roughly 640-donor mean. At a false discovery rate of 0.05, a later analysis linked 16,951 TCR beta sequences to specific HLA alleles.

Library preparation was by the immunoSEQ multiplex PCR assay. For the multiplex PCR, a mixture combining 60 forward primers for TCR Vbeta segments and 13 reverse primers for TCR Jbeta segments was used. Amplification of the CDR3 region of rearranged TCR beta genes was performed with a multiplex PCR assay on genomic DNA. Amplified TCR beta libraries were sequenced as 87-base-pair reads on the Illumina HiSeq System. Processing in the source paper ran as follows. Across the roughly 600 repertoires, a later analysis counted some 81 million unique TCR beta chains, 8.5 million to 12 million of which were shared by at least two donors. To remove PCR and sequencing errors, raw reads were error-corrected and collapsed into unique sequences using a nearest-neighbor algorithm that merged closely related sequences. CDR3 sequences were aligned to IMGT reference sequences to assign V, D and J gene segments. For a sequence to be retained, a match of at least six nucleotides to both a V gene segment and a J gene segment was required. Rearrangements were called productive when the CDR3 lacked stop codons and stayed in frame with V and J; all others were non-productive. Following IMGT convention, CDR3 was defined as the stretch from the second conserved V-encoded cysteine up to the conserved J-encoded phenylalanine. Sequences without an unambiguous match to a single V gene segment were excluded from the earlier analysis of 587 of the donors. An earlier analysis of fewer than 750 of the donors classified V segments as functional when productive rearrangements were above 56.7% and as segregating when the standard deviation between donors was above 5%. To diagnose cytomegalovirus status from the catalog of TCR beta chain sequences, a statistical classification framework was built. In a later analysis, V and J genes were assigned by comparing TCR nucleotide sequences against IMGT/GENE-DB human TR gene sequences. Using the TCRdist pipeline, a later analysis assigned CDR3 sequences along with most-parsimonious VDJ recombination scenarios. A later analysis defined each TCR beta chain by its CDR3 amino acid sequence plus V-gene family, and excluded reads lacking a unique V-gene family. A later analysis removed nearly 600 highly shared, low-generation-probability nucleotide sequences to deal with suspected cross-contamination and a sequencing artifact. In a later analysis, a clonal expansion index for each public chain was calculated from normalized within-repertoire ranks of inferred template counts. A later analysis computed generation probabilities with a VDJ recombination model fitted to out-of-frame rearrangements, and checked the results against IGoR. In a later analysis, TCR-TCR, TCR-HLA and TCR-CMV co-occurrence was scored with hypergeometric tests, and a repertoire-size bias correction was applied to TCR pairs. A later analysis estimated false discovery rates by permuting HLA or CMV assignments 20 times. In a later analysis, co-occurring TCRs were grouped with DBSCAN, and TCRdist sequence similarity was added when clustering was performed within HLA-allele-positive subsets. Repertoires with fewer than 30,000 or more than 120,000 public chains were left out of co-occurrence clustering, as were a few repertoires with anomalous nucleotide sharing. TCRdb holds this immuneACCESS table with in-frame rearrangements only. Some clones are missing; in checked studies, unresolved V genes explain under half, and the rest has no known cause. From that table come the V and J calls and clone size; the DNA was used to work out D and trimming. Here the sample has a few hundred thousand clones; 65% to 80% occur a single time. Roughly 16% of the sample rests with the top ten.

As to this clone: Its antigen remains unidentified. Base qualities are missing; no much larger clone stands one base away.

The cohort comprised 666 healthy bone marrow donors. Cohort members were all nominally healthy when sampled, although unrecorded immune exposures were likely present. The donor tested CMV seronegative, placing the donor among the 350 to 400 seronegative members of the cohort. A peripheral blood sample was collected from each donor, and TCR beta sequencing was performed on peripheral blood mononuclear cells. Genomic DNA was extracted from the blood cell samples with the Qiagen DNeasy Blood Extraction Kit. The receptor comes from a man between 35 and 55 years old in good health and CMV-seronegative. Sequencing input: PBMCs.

The nucleotide sequence is given as TGTGCCAGCAGCACTCTGATAATACCCTACGAGCAGTACTTC. This translates into CASSTLIIPYEQYF. The rearrangement combines TRBV28 with TRBJ2-7; no confident D gene assignment can be made. The CDR3 runs 14 residues from the cysteine to the phenylalanine. Only the CDR3 region is kept as DNA, spanning 42 bases read in frame from base 1. The germline V gene specifies MDHEN as CDR1 and SYDVKM as CDR2. V drops 6 bases and J drops 2 bases, leaving 14 bases in between. The reference TRBV28 and TRBJ2-7 proteins fill in what lies around the CDR3, so the full variable domain reads DVKVTQSSRYLVKRTGEKVFLECVQDMDHENMFWYRQDPGLGLRLIYFSYDVKMKEKGDIPEGYSVSREKKERFSLILESASTNQTSMYLCASSTLIIPYEQYFGPGTRLTVT.